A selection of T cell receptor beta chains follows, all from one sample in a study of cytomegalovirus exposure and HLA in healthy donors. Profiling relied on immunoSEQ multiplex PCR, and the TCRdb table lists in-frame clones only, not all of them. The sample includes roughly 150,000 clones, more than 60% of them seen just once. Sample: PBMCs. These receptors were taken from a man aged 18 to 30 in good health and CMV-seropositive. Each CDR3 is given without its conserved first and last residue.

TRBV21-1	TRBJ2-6	ASSSQGPGANVLT
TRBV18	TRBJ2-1	ASSPLLYNEQF
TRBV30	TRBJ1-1	AWSGYSTEAF
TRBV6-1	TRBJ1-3	ASIAVSGNTIY
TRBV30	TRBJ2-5	AWSPGRGETQY
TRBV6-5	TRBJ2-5	ASSYSTPRETQY
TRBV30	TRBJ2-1	AWSVTTLAGGEQF
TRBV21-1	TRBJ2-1	ASRTARLVLTDEQF
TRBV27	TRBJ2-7	ASRPRSGSEYEQY
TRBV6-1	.	ASSVGRAANEQY
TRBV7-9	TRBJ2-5	ASSLGLGRGEETQY
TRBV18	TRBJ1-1	ASSPLGRNTEAF
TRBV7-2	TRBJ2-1	ASSVGASSGYEQF
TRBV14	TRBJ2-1	ASSQDWGGANEQF
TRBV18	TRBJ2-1	ASSLYPTGTGIANEQF
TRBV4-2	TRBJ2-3	ASSQAGLGEQY
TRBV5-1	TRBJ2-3	ASSFGTGFSDTQY
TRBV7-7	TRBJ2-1	ASSPTRQGPSSYNEQF
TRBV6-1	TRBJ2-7	ASLKGGKSLYEQY
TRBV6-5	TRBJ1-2	ASSLGQQLGGYT
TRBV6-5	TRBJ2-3	ASSYNGGSLDTQY
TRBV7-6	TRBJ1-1	ASSLAAGPNTEAF
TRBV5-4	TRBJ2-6	ASSTGAFSGANVLT
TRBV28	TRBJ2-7	ASGDYEQY
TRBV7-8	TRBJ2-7	ASSLGHWTGISYEQY
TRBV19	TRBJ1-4	ASSIVAQAKLF
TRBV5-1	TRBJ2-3	ASSGGQGADTQY
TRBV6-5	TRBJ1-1	ASSYSGQGATEAF
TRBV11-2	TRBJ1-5	ASSNDRVPNQPQH